Listed below are T cell receptor beta chains from one sample, sequenced in a study of somatic mutations in cytotoxic T cells in rheumatoid arthritis. The data were produced by immunoSEQ multiplex PCR, yet TCRdb's version contains in-frame clones alone and is incomplete. The sample consists of approximately 15,000 clones, just under 85% of them appearing once. Specimen: CD8+ T cells sorted from blood. All receptors derive from an adult with rheumatoid arthritis. Each CDR3 is given with its conserved first and last residue. D genes are given only for firm matches. Not all rows give a size; the values are once, few, many and, for expanded clones, a class.

v_gene	d_gene	abundance	j_gene	CDR3nt	CDR3aa
TRBV7-2	-	-	TRBJ2-1	TGTGCCAGCAGCTCCGGACGCCCCAATGAGCAGTTCTTC	CASSSGRPNEQFF
TRBV25-1	-	-	TRBJ2-7	TGTGCCAGCAGAGATACAGGGAACTACGAGCAGTACTTC	CASRDTGNYEQYF
TRBV10-2	TRBD1	-	TRBJ1-2	TGCGCCAGCAGTCTAGACAGGGGCGGCTACACCTTC	CASSLDRGGYTF
TRBV7-9	-	-	TRBJ2-7	TGTGCCAGCAGCCGCCCCACGGTCAGCGGAACCTACGAGCAGTACTTC	CASSRPTVSGTYEQYF
TRBV19	-	-	TRBJ2-7	TGTGCCAGTAGTAACTCCTACGAGCAGTACTTC	CASSNSYEQYF
TRBV28	TRBD1	-	TRBJ1-2	TGTGCCAGCAGCGCCCGACAGGGGGCGCGTAGGTATGGCTACACCTTC	CASSARQGARRYGYTF
TRBV4-1	TRBD2	-	TRBJ2-1	TGCGCCAGCAGCCAACGACTAGCCCATGAGCAGTTCTTC	CASSQRLAHEQFF
TRBV6-1	-	-	TRBJ2-3	TGTGCCAGCAGTGAACCGACTGACACAGATACGCAGTATTTT	CASSEPTDTDTQYF
TRBV18	-	-	TRBJ1-5	TGTGCCAGCTCACCAACGGATACCTCCAATCAGCCCCAGCATTTT	CASSPTDTSNQPQHF
TRBV4-1	TRBD2	-	TRBJ2-1	TGCGCCAGCAGCCAAGATCATACGGGGCTAGCGGAATCGTTCTTC	CASSQDHTGLAESFF
TRBV4-1	-	-	TRBJ1-1	TGCGCCAGCAGCCAAACGGGGGACACTGAAGCTTTCTTT	CASSQTGDTEAFF
TRBV10-1	-	once	TRBJ2-7	TGCGCCAGCAGTCCGTGGGACGACCTAGGGCACGAGCAGTACTTC	CASSPWDDLGHEQYF
TRBV9	-	-	TRBJ1-6	TGTGCCAGCAGCGTCTATAAGCGGACAGCCCATAATTCACCCCTCCACTTT	CASSVYKRTAHNSPLHF
TRBV5-8	-	-	TRBJ1-6	TGTGCCAGCAGCGAGCCGAGTGACAACTATAATTCACCCCTCCACTTT	CASSEPSDNYNSPLHF
TRBV9	-	-	TRBJ2-2	TGTGCCAGCAGCGTAGTCGGGACAACTAACACCGGGGAGCTGTTTTTT	CASSVVGTTNTGELFF
TRBV27	-	-	TRBJ1-3	TGTGCCAGCAGCTCACCCGTCTCTGGAAACACCATATATTTT	CASSSPVSGNTIYF
TRBV19	-	-	TRBJ2-7	TGTGCCAGTAGTGATGAATCCTACGAGCAGTACTTC	CASSDESYEQYF
TRBV6-1	-	-	TRBJ1-5	TGTGCCAGCAGTGCCTGGGGGATCAATCAGCCCCAGCATTTT	CASSAWGINQPQHF
TRBV9	-	-	TRBJ2-2	TGTGCCAGCAGCCCGAGGTCCGGGGAGCTGTTTTTT	CASSPRSGELFF
TRBV2	-	-	TRBJ1-1	TGTGCCAGCAGTGGGGGGGACACTGAAGCTTTCTTT	CASSGGDTEAFF